The present TCR beta chain was sequenced within a study of control samples from healthy donors and cancer patients. This CDR3 is 14 amino acids long. Unmatched junction bases numbered 3, after V lost 7 bases and J lost 7 bases. The germline V gene encodes CDR1 SGHAT and CDR2 FQNNGV. TCRdb's copy holds only in-frame clones and misses some; the assay was immunoSEQ multiplex PCR. The table shows about 83,000 clones, with 91% occurring only once. The chain carries TRBV11-2 and TRBJ2-1; 14 bases are a match to TRBD2. What was sequenced was blood. This sequence was found in a man aged 50 to 60 in good health. The CDR3 loop is CASTRLAGGNEQFF. CDR3 sequence (DNA): TGTGCCAGCACCAGACTAGCGGGGGGGAATGAGCAGTTCTTC.